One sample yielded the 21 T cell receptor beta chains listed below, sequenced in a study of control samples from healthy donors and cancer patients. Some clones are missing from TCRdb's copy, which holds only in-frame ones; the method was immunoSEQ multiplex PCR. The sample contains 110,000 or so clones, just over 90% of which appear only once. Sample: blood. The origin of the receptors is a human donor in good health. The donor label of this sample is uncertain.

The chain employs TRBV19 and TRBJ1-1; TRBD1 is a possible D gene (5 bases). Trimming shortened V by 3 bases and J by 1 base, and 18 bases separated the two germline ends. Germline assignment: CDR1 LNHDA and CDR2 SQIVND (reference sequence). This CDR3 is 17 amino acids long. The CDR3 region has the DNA TGTGCCAGTAGTATCCGCCGGGGGGGAATATGGAACACTGAAGCTTTCTTT. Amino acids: CASSIRRGGIWNTEAFF.

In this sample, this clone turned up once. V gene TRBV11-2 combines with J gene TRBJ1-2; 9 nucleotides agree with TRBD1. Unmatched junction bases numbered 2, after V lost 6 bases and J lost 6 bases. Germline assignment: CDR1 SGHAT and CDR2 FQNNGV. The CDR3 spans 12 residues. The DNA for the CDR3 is TGTGCCAGCAGTCGACAGGGGGATGGCTACACCTTC. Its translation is CASSRQGDGYTF.

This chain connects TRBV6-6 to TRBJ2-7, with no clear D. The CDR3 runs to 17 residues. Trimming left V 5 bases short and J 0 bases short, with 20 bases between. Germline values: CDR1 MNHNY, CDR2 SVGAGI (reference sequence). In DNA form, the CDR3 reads TGTGCCAGCAGTCGAGGAAGAGCGAACAGCCTCTCCTACGAGCAGTACTTC. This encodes CASSRGRANSLSYEQYF.

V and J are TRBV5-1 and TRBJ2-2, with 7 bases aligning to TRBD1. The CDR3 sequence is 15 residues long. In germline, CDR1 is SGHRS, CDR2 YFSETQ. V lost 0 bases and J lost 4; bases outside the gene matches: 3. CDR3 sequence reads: CASSLGDRATGELFF. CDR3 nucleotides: TGCGCCAGCAGCTTGGGCGACAGGGCCACCGGGGAGCTGTTTTTT.

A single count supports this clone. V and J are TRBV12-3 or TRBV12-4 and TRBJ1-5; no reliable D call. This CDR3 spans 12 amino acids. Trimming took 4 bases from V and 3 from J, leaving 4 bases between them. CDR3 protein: CASSSNNQPQHF. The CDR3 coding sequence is TGTGCCAGCAGTTCAAACAATCAGCCCCAGCATTTT.

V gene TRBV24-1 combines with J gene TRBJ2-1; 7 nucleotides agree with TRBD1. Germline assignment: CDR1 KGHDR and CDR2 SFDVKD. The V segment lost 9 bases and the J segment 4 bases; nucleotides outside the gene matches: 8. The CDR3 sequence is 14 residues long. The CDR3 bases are TGTGCCACCTCCAGGACAGGCCTTTACAATGAGCAGTTCTTC. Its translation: CATSRTGLYNEQFF.

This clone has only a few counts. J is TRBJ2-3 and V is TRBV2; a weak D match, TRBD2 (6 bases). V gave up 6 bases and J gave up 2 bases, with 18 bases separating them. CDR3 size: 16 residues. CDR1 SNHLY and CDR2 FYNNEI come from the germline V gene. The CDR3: CASSEEGTGLTDTQYF. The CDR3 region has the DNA TGTGCCAGCAGCGAGGAGGGGACTGGCCTCACAGATACGCAGTATTTT.

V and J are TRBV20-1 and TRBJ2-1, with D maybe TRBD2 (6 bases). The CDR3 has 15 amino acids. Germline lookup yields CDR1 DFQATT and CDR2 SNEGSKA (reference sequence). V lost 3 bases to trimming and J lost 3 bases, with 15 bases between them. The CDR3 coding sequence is TGCAGTGCTAGTTTGATGGGCGGGGACTACAATGAGCAGTTCTTC. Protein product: CSASLMGGDYNEQFF.

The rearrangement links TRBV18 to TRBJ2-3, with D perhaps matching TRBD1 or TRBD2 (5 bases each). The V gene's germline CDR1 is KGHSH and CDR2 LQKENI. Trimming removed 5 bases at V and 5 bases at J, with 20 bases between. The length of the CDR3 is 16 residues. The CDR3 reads CASSEGTAGRIDTQYF. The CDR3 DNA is TGTGCCAGCTCAGAAGGGACCGCCGGGCGGATAGATACGCAGTATTTT.

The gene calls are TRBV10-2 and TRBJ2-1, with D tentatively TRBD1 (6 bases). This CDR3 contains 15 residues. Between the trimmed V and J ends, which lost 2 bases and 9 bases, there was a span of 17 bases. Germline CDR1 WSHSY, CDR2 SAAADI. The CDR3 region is CASSEGYSGVGEQFF. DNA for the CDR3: TGCGCCAGCAGTGAGGGCTACTCAGGGGTCGGTGAGCAGTTCTTC.

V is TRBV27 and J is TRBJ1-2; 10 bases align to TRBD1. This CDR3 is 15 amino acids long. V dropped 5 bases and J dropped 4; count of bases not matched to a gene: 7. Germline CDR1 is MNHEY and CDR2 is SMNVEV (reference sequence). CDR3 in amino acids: CASSRDRGGAYGYTF. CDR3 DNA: TGTGCCAGCAGTCGGGACAGGGGCGGGGCCTATGGCTACACCTTC.

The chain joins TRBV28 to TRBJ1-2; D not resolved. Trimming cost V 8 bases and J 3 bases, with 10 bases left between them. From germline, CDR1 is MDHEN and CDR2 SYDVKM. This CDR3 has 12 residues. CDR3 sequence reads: CASYSRDYGYTF. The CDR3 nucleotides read TGTGCCAGCTACTCGAGGGACTATGGCTACACCTTC.

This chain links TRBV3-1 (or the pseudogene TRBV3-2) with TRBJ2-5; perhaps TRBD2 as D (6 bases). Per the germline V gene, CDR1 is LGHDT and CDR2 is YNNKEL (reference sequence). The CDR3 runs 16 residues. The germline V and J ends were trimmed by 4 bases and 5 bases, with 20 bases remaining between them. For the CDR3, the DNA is TGTGCCAGCAGCCCTTCCTCGCGGGGATCCTCCGAGACCCAGTACTTC. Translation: CASSPSSRGSSETQYF.

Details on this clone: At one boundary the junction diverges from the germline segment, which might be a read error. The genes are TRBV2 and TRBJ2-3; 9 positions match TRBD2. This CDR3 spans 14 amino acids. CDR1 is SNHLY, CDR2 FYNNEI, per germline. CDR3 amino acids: CASSKAGGGDTQYF. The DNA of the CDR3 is TGTGCCAGCAGTAAAGCGGGGGGAGGGGATACGCAGTATTTT.

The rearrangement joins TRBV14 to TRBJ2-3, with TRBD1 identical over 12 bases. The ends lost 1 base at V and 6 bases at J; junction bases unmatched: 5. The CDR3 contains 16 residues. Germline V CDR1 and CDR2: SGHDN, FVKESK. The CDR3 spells CASSQGDRGLGDTQYF. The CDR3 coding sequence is TGTGCCAGCAGCCAAGGGGACAGGGGGCTTGGGGATACGCAGTATTTT.

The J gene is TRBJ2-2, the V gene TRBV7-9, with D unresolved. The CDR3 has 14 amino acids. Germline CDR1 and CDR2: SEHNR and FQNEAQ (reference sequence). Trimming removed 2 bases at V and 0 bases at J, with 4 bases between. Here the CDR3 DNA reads TGTGCCAGCAGCTTAAAGGCGAACACCGGGGAGCTGTTTTTT. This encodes CASSLKANTGELFF.

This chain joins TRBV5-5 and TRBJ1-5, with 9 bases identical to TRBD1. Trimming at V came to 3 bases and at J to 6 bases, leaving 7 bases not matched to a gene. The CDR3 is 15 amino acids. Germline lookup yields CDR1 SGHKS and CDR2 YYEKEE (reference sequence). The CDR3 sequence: CASSSGGTGTQPQHF. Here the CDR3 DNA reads TGTGCCAGCAGCTCGGGTGGGACAGGGACTCAGCCCCAGCATTTT.

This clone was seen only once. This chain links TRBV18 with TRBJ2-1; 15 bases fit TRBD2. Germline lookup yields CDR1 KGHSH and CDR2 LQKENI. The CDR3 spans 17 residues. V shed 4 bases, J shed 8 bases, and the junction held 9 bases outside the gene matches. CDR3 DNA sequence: TGTGCCAGCTCACTACGGACTAGCGGGGGGGCCGTCGATGAGCAGTTCTTC. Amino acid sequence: CASSLRTSGGAVDEQFF. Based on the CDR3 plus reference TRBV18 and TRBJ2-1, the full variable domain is NAGVMQNPRHLVRRRGQEARLRCSPMKGHSHVYWYRQLPEEGLKFMVYLQKENIIDESGMPKERFSAEFPKEGPSILRIQQVVRGDSAAYFCASSLRTSGGAVDEQFFGPGTRLTVL.

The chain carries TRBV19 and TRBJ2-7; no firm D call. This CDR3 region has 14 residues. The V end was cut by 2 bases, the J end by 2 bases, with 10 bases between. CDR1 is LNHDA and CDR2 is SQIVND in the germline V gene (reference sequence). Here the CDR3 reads CASSITPGAYEQYF. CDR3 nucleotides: TGTGCCAGTAGTATAACCCCAGGAGCCTACGAGCAGTACTTC.

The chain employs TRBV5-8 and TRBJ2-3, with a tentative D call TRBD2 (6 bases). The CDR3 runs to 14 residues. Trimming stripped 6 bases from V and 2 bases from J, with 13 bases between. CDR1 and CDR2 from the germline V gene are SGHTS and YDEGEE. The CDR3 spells CASNRGRDTDTQYF. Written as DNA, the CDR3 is TGTGCCAGCAACCGAGGGCGGGACACAGATACGCAGTATTTT.

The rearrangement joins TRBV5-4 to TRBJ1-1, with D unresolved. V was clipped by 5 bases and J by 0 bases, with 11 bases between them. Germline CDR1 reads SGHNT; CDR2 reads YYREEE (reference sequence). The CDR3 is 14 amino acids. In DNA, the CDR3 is TGTGCCAGCAGTTCGATAAACTTGAACACTGAAGCTTTCTTT. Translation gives CASSSINLNTEAFF.